The clone carrying this T cell receptor (beta chain) was seen more than once but under ten times. The CDR3 loop spans 16 amino acids. The V and J ends lost 2 bases and 7 bases respectively, with 17 bases between them. Looked up from germline, CDR1 is SGHDN and CDR2 is FVKESK. Treatment in this sample: oral pan-JAK inhibitor, 5-10 mg twice daily. Both CD4+ and CD8+ T cells were separated by sorting PBMCs. RNA was isolated and reverse transcribed to cDNA, the sequencing template. Measured with immunoSEQ multiplex PCR; TCRdb has only the in-frame clones, and not every one. The sample has more than 100,000 clones; 50% to 55% are singletons. The data derive from a study of CD8+ T cells in alopecia areata.

The rearrangement joins TRBV14 to TRBJ1-4; possible D gene TRBD1, 5 bases. The clonotype comes from a human donor with alopecia areata. The source material was CD4+ T cells sorted from blood, sampled at week 4, from a patient treated with tofacitinib. CDR3 DNA: TGTGCCAGCAGCCAACTTTCCGGGACTCAGGGTGAAAAACTGTTTTTT. Its translation is CASSQLSGTQGEKLFF.